The clone carrying this T cell receptor (beta chain) was observed once. Its antigen is still unknown. The CDR3 sequence is 16 residues long. In germline, CDR1 is SNHLY, CDR2 FYNNEI. Unmatched junction bases numbered 9, after V lost 2 bases and J lost 5 bases. This entry comes from a study of T cell responses to AZD1222 COVID-19 vaccine. Study information: Pooling was applied to second doses at about 4 or about 12 weeks. General study findings and limits: White British ancestry dominated among donors, who included more females, and clonal diversity was possibly underestimated. The study found Spike-specific TCR breadth and depth rose after two AZD1222 doses. Without day 14 samples, only post-peak T cell repertoires were studied.

Generated by immunoSEQ multiplex PCR, the TCRdb table keeps only in-frame clones and is missing some. The sample lists roughly 160,000 clones; more than 85% were seen once. This receptor was obtained from an adult in good health. The chain employs TRBV2 and TRBJ2-5; 9 bases are a match to TRBD2. This material consisted of peripheral blood, taken on day 0 of AZD1222 vaccination. As DNA, the CDR3 is TGTGCCAGCAGTGAACATGGCGGGGGGGTCCGCGAGACCCAGTACTTC. Translation gives CASSEHGGGVRETQYF.